This T cell receptor beta chain was profiled in a study of shared clonotypes between healthy human individuals. Study observations and caveats: Generation probability values for non-shared clonotypes were lower than those for clonotypes shared by all four donors.

Worth noting for this clone: Its specificity is unknown.

Germline CDR1 reads PRHDT; CDR2 reads FYEKMQ (reference sequence). The CDR3 is made up of 17 amino acids. Trimming cost V 5 bases and J 2 bases; bases outside gene matches: 4. Method: immunoSEQ multiplex PCR; TCRdb's copy keeps in-frame clones and lacks some. The sample holds hundreds of thousands of clones; approximately 95% are singletons and the top ten take 0.11%. Terminally differentiated effector memory CD45RA+ cells were left out of the naive CD8 fraction, which was CD45RO-negative and positively selected for CCR7. V and J are TRBV13 and TRBJ2-2; 14 bases agree with TRBD2. The sample was naive CD8+ T cells sorted from blood. The source is a woman under 40 in good health. The CDR3 reads CASSPGLAGANTGELFF. In DNA, the CDR3 is TGTGCCAGCAGCCCGGGACTAGCGGGAGCTAACACCGGGGAGCTGTTTTTT.